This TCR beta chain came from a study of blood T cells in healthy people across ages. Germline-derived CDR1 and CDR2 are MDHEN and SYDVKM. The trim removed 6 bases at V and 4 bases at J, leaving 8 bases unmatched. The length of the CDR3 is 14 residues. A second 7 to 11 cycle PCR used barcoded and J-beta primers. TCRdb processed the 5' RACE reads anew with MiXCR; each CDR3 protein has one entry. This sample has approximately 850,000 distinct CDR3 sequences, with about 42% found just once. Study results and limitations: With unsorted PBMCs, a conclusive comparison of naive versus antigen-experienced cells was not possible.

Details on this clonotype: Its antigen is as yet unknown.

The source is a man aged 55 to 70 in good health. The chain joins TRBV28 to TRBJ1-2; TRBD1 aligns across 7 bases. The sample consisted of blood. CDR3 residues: CASSRPQGTYGYTF. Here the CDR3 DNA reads TGTGCCAGCAGCCGACCACAGGGGACCTATGGCTACACCTTC.